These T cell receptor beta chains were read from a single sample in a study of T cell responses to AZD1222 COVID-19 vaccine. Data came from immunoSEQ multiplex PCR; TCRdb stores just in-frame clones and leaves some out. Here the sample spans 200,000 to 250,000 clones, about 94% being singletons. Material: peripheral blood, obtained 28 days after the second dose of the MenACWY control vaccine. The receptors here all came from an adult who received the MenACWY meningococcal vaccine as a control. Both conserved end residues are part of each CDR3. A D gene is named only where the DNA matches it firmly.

CASSRTSGLGYEQYF,TGTGCCAGCAGCCGGACTAGCGGGTTAGGATACGAGCAGTACTTC,TRBD2,TRBV11-2,15,TRBJ2-7
CASSLSGGTYEQYF,TGTGCCAGCAGCCTAAGCGGGGGGACCTACGAGCAGTACTTC,TRBD2,TRBV13,14,TRBJ2-7
CASSKQESGTEAFF,TGTGCCAGCAGTAAACAGGAAAGCGGGACTGAAGCTTTCTTT,-,TRBV9,14,TRBJ1-1
CASSFSGGFPTDTQYF,TGTGCCAGCAGCTTCTCCGGGGGGTTCCCCACAGATACGCAGTATTTT,TRBD2,TRBV7-2,16,TRBJ2-3
CASSFSTGDRVSYEQYF,TGTGCCAGCAGTTTTTCGACGGGGGACAGGGTTTCCTACGAGCAGTACTTC,TRBD1,TRBV27,17,TRBJ2-7
CASSGAAYGYTF,TGTGCCAGCAGTGGGGCAGCCTATGGCTACACCTTC,-,TRBV6-2/TRBV6-3,12,TRBJ1-2
CASSLVAAGVNQPQHF,TGTGCCAGCAGCTTAGTGGCTGCGGGGGTCAATCAGCCCCAGCATTTT,-,TRBV7-8,16,TRBJ1-5
CASSGTDNSPLHF,TGTGCCAGTTCCGGGACCGATAATTCACCCCTCCACTTT,-,TRBV19,13,TRBJ1-6
CASSFDRDREQFF,TGCGCCAGCAGCTTTGACAGGGATCGTGAGCAGTTCTTC,TRBD1,TRBV5-1,13,TRBJ2-1
CASRRAECFTDTQYF,TGTGCAAGTCGCAGAGCGGAGTGCTTCACAGATACGCAGTATTTT,-,TRBV12-2,15,TRBJ2-3
CSASSLADTDTQYF,TGCAGTGCTAGTTCTCTAGCGGACACAGATACGCAGTATTTT,TRBD2,TRBV20-1,14,TRBJ2-3